This T cell receptor beta chain derives from a study of blood T cell repertoires in COVID-19. About the study: The United States, Italy and Spain were the sources of the acute and convalescent COVID-19 samples. T cells, B-cell-depleted T cells, or PBMCs provided the cDNA or gDNA that served as material.

V dropped 4 bases and J dropped 6; count of bases not matched to a gene: 6. This CDR3 is built from 14 residues. Per the germline V gene, CDR1 is MNHEY and CDR2 is SVGEGT. In the authors' workflow: How many nucleated cells were present was estimated from reference gene primer amplification. The data were produced by immunoSEQ multiplex PCR, yet TCRdb's version contains in-frame clones alone and is incomplete. That table is the source of V, J and clone size, and D and trimming were worked out from the DNA. The repertoire includes about 90,000 clones, approximately 86% of them detected once, and 1.2% sits in the top ten.

The TCR originated in a man at least 80 years old with active or convalescent COVID-19. Input material: peripheral blood. The J gene is TRBJ2-7, the V gene TRBV6-2 or TRBV6-3, with TRBD1 matching over 10 bases. CDR3 amino acids: CASSLRDRGGEQYF. The CDR3 DNA sequence: TGTGCCAGCAGTTTACGGGACAGGGGAGGCGAGCAGTACTTC.